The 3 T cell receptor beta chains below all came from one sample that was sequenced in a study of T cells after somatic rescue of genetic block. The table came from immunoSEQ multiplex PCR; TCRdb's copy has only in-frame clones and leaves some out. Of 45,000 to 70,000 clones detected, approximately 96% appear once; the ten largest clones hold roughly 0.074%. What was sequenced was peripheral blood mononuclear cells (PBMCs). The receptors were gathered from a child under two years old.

CDR3 loop: CASSPQRQGLYNSPLHF. The CDR3 DNA is TGTGCCAGCTCACCTCAGCGACAGGGACTGTATAATTCACCCCTCCACTTT. This chain links TRBV18 with TRBJ1-6; 7 bases agree with TRBD1. The CDR3 is 17 residues long. V gave up 3 bases and J gave up 4 bases; unmatched junction bases: 9. The V gene's germline CDR1 is KGHSH and CDR2 LQKENI. Full variable domain (outside the CDR3, taken from reference TRBV18 and TRBJ1-6): NAGVMQNPRHLVRRRGQEARLRCSPMKGHSHVYWYRQLPEEGLKFMVYLQKENIIDESGMPKERFSAEFPKEGPSILRIQQVVRGDSAAYFCASSPQRQGLYNSPLHFGNGTRLTVT.

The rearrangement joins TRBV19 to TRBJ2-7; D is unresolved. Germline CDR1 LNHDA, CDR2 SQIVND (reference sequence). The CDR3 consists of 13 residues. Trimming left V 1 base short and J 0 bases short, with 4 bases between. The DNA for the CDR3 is TGTGCCAGTAGTATAGGGGGCTCCTACGAGCAGTACTTC. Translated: CASSIGGSYEQYF.

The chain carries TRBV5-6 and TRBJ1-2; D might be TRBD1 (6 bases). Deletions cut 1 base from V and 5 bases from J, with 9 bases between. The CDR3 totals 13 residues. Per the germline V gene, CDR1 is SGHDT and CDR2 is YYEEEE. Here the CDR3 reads CASSLYRGYGYTF. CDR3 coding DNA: TGTGCCAGCAGCTTGTATAGGGGGTATGGCTACACCTTC.